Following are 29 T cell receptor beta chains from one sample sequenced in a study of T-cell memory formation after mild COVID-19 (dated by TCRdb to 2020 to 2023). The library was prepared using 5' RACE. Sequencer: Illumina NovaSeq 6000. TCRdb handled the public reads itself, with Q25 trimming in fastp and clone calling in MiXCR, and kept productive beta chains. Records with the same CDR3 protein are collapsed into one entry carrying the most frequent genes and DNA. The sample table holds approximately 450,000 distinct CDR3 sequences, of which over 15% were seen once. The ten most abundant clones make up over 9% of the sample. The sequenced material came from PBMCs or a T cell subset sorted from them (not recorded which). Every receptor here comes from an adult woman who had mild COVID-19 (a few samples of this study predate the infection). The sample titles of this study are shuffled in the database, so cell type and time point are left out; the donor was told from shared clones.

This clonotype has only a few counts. CDR3: CSARDIGGAYEQYF. The DNA of the CDR3 is TGCAGTGCTAGAGATATCGGGGGGGCGTACGAGCAGTACTTC. This chain connects TRBV20-1 to TRBJ2-7, with 8 positions matching TRBD2. The ends lost 0 bases at V and 4 bases at J; junction bases unmatched: 5. In germline, CDR1 is DFQATT, CDR2 SNEGSKA (reference sequence). This CDR3 region has 14 residues.

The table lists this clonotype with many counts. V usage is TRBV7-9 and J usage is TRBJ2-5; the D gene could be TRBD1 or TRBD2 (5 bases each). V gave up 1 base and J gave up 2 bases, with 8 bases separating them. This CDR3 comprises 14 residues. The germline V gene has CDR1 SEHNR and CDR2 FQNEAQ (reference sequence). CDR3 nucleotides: TGTGCCAGCAGCTTAGGAGGGGCGCAAGAGACCCAGTACTTC. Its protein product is CASSLGGAQETQYF.

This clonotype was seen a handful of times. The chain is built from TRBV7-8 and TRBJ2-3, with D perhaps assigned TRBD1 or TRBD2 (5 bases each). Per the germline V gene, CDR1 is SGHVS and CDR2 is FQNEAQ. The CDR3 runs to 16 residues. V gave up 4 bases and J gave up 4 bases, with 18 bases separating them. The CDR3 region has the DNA TGTGCCAGCAGCTCAAGGGTGTCTAGCAGGGCAGATACGCAGTATTTT. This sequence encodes CASSSRVSSRADTQYF.

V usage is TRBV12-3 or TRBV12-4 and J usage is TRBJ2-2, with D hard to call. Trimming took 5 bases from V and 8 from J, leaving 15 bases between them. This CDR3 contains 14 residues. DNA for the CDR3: TGTGCCAGCAGTCCTGACGGACCGCCTGGGGAGCTGTTTTTT. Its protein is CASSPDGPPGELFF.

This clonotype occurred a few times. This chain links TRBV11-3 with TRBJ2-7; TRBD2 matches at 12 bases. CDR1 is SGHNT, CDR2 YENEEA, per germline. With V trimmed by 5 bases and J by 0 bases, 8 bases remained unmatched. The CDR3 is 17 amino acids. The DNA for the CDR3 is TGTGCCAGCAGCAACGGACTAGCGGGAAAGAGCTCCTACGAGCAGTACTTC. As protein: CASSNGLAGKSSYEQYF. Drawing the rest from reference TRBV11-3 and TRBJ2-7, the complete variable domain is EAGVVQSPRYKIIEKKQPVAFWCNPISGHNTLYWYLQNLGQGPELLIRYENEEAVDDSQLPKDRFSAERLKGVDSTLKIQPAELGDSAVYLCASSNGLAGKSSYEQYFGPGTRLTVT.

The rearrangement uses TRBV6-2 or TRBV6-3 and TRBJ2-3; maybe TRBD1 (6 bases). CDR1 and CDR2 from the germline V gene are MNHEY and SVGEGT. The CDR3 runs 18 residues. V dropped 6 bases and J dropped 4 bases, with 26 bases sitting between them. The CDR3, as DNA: TGTGCCAGCAGACCCGAACGCAGTAACGGGACATCCCCAGATACGCAGTATTTT. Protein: CASRPERSNGTSPDTQYF.

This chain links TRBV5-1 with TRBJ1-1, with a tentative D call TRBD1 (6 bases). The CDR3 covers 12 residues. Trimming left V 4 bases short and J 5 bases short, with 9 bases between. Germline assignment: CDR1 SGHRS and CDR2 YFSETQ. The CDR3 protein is CASSGGRTEAFF. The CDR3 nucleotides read TGCGCCAGCAGCGGGGGGCGGACTGAAGCTTTCTTT.

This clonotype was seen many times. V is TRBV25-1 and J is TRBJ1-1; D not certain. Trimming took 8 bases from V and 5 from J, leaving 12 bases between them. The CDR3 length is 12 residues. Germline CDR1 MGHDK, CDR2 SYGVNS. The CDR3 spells CASSDPGTEAFF. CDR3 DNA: TGTGCCAGCTCCGACCCGGGGACTGAAGCTTTCTTT.

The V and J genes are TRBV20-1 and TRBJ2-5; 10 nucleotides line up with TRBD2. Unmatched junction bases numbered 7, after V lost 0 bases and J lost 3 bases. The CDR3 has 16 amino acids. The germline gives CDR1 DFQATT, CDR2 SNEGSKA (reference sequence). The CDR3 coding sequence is TGCAGTGCTAGAGATAGGGTACTAGCGGGAAAAGAGACCCAGTACTTC. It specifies CSARDRVLAGKETQYF.

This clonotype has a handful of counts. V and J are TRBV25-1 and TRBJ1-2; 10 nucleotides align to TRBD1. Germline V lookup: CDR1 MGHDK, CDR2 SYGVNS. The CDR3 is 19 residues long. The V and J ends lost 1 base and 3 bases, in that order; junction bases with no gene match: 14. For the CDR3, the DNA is TGTGCCAGCAGTGAATTTTTAGCCACCGGGACAGGGGAAGACTATGGCTACACCTTC. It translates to CASSEFLATGTGEDYGYTF.

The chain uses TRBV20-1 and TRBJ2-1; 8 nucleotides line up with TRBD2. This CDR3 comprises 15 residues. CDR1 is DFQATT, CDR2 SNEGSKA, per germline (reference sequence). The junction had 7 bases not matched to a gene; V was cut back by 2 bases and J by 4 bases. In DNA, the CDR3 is TGCAGTGCTAGAAGAACCGGGACTAGATACAATGAGCAGTTCTTC. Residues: CSARRTGTRYNEQFF.

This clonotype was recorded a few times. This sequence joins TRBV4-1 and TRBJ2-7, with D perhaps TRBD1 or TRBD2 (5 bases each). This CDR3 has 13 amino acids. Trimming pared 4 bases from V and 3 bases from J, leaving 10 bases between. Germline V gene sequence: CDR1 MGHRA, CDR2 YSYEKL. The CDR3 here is CASSPERGYEQYF. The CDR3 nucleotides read TGCGCCAGCAGCCCAGAGAGGGGCTACGAGCAGTACTTC.

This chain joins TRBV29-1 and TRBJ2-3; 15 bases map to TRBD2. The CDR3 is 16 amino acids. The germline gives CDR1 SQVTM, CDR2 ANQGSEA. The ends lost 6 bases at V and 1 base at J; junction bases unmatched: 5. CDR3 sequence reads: CSVGLAGGGRTDTQYF. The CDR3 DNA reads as TGCAGCGTGGGACTAGCGGGGGGTGGCCGCACAGATACGCAGTATTTT.

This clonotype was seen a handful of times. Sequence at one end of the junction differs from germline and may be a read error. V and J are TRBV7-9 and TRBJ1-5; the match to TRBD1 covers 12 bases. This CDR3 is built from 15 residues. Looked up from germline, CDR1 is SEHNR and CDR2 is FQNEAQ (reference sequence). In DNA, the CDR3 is TGTGCCAGCACTCCAGGGACAGGGGGCAACCAGCCCCAGCATTTT. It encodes CASTPGTGGNQPQHF.

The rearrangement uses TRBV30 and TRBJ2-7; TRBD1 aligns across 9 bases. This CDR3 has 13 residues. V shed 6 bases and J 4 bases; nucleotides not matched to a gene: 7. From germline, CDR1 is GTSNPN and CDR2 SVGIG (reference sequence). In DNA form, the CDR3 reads TGTGCCTGCCACAGGGGGCGCGGGTACGAGCAGTACTTC. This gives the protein CACHRGRGYEQYF.

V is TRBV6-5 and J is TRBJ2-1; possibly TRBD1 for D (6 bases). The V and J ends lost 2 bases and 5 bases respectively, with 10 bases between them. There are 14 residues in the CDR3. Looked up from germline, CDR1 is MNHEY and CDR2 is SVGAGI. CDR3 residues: CASSYVQGDNEQFF. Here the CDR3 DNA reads TGTGCCAGCAGTTACGTACAGGGTGACAATGAGCAGTTCTTC.

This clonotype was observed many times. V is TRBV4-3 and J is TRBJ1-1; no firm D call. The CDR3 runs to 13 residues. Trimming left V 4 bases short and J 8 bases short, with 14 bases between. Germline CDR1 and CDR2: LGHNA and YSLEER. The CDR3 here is CASSPVAGREAFF. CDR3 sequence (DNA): TGCGCCAGCAGCCCGGTGGCTGGGAGGGAAGCTTTCTTT.

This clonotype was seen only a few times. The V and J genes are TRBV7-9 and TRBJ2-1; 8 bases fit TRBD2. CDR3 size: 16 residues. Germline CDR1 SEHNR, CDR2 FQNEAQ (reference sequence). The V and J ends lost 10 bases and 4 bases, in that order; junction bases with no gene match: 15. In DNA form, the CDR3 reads TGTGCCACCCCAGGGGAGATTAGCGGGGATTACAATGAGCAGTTCTTC. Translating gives CATPGEISGDYNEQFF.

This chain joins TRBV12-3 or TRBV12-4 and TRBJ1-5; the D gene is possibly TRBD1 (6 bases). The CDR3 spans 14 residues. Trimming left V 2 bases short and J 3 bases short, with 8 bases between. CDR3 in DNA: TGTGCCAGCAGTTTACGGGACAACAATCAGCCCCAGCATTTT. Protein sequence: CASSLRDNNQPQHF.

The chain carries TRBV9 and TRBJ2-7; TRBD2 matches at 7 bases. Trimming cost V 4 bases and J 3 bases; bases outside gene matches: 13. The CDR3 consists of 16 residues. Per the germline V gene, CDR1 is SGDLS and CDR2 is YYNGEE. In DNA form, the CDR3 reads TGTGCCAGCAGCATGAATGGGAGGGAGGGCCTCTACGAGCAGTACTTC. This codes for CASSMNGREGLYEQYF. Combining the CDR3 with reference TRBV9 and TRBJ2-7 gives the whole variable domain DSGVTQTPKHLITATGQRVTLRCSPRSGDLSVYWYQQSLDQGLQFLIQYYNGEERAKGNILERFSAQQFPDLHSELNLSSLELGDSALYFCASSMNGREGLYEQYFGPGTRLTVT.

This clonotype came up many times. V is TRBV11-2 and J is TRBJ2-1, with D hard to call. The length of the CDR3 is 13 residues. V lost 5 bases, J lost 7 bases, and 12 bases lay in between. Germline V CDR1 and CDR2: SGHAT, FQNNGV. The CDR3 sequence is CASSPPIVNEQFF. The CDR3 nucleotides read TGTGCCAGCAGCCCCCCAATAGTGAATGAGCAGTTCTTC.

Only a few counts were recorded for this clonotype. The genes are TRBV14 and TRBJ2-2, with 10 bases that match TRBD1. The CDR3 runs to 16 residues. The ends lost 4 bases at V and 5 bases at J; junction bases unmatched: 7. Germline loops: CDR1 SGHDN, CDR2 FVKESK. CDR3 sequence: CASSLRTGGRTGELFF. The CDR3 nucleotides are TGTGCCAGCAGCCTGCGGACAGGGGGAAGAACCGGGGAGCTGTTTTTT. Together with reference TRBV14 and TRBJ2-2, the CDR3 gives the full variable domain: EAGVTQFPSHSVIEKGQTVTLRCDPISGHDNLYWYRRVMGKEIKFLLHFVKESKQDESGMPNNRFLAERTGGTYSTLKVQPAELEDSGVYFCASSLRTGGRTGELFFGEGSRLTVL.

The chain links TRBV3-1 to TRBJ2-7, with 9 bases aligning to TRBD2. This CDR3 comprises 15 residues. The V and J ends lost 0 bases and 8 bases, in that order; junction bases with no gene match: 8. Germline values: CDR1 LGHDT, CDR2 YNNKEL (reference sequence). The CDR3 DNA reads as TGTGCCAGCAGCCAAGAGACTAGCGGACAGGTGAAGCAGTACTTC. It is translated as CASSQETSGQVKQYF.

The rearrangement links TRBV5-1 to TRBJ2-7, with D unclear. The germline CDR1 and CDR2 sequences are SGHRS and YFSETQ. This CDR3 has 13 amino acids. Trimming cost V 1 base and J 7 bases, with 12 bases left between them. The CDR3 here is CASSLSPLGEQYF. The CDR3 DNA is TGCGCCAGCAGCTTGTCCCCCCTGGGGGAGCAGTACTTC.

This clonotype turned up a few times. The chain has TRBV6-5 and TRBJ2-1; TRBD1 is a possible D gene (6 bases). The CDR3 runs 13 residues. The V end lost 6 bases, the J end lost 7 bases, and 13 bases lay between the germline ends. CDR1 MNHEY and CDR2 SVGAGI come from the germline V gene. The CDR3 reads CASRAGQLNEQFF. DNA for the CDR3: TGTGCCAGCAGAGCAGGACAGTTGAATGAGCAGTTCTTC.

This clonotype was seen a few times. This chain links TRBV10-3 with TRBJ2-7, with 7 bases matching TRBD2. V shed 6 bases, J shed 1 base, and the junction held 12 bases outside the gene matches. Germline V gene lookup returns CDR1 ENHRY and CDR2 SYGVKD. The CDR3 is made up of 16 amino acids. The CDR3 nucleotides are TGTGCCATCAGAGCCGGAGGAGCGGGGCCATCCTACGAGCAGTACTTC. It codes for CAIRAGGAGPSYEQYF.

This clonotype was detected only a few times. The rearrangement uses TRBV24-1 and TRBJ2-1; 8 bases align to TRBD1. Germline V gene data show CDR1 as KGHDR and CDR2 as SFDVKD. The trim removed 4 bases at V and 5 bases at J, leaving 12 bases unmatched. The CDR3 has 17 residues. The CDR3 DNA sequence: TGTGCCACCAGTGACCCCCAAGGACAGGGCCGAGACAATGAGCAGTTCTTC. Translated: CATSDPQGQGRDNEQFF.

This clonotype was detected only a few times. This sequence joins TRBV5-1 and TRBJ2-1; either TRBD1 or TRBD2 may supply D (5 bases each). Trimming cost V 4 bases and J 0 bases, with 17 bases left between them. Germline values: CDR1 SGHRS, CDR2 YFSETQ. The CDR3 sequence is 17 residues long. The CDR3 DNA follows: TGCGCCAGCAGCGCCCCCCGGGGCCCCAGCTCCTACAATGAGCAGTTCTTC. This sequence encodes CASSAPRGPSSYNEQFF.

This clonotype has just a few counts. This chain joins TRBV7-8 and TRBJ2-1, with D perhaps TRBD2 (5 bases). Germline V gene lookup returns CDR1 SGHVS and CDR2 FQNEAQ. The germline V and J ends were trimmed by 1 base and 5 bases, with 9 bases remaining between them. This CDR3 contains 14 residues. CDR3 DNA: TGTGCCAGCAGCTTAGTTCTCGGGGACAATGAGCAGTTCTTC. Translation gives CASSLVLGDNEQFF.